A selection of T cell receptor beta chains follows, all from one sample in a study of technical replicates of blood from a few donors. TCRdb keeps only in-frame clones here, not all; method: immunoSEQ multiplex PCR. Among some 77,000 clones listed, about 86% were seen once. The sample consisted of PBMCs. Source of these receptors: a human donor in good health. Some clones in this sample may be carry-over from other donors' samples. The CDR3 runs from the conserved cysteine through the conserved F or W. D genes are given only for firm matches. Part of the rows lack a size; the others show once, few, many or a class for expanded clones.

D gene: TRBD1
V gene: TRBV15
clone size: .
J gene: TRBJ2-1
CDR3 DNA: TGTGCCACCGCGGACAGGGCGGAGTACAATGAGCAGTTCTTC
CDR3 protein: CATADRAEYNEQFF

D gene: .
V gene: TRBV6-5
clone size: .
J gene: TRBJ1-5
CDR3 DNA: TGTGCCAGCAGTTACTCAGGGGTTAGCAATCAGCCCCAGCATTTT
CDR3 protein: CASSYSGVSNQPQHF

D gene: TRBD1
V gene: TRBV5-1
clone size: once
J gene: TRBJ1-4
CDR3 DNA: TGCGCCAGCAGTAAGACAGGGTTGACAACTAATGAAAAACTGTTTTTT
CDR3 protein: CASSKTGLTTNEKLFF

D gene: TRBD2
V gene: TRBV5-8
clone size: .
J gene: TRBJ2-1
CDR3 DNA: TGTGCCAGCAGCTTACGCGGGAGGTCCCCGGGGAATGAGCAGTTCTTC
CDR3 protein: CASSLRGRSPGNEQFF

D gene: .
V gene: TRBV15
clone size: .
J gene: TRBJ1-2
CDR3 DNA: TGTGCCACCAGCAGAGTCGGGAATGGCTACACCTTC
CDR3 protein: CATSRVGNGYTF

D gene: .
V gene: TRBV10-3
clone size: .
J gene: TRBJ2-7
CDR3 DNA: TGTGCCATCAGTGTGAGGGGGGAGCAGTACTTC
CDR3 protein: CAISVRGEQYF

D gene: .
V gene: TRBV7-2
clone size: .
J gene: TRBJ1-1
CDR3 DNA: TGTGCCAGCAGCAGAACACTGAACACTGAAGCTTTCTTT
CDR3 protein: CASSRTLNTEAFF

D gene: TRBD1
V gene: TRBV27
clone size: .
J gene: TRBJ2-5
CDR3 DNA: TGTGCCAGCAGTCTCAGGACAGGGTGGGAGACCCAGTACTTC
CDR3 protein: CASSLRTGWETQYF

D gene: TRBD1
V gene: TRBV29-1
clone size: .
J gene: TRBJ1-5
CDR3 DNA: TGCAGCGTTGCCCAAGACAGGGGTGGCAATCAGCCCCAGCATTTT
CDR3 protein: CSVAQDRGGNQPQHF

D gene: .
V gene: TRBV2
clone size: .
J gene: TRBJ2-5
CDR3 DNA: TGTGCCAGCAGGCTATACCAAGAGACCCAGTACTTC
CDR3 protein: CASRLYQETQYF